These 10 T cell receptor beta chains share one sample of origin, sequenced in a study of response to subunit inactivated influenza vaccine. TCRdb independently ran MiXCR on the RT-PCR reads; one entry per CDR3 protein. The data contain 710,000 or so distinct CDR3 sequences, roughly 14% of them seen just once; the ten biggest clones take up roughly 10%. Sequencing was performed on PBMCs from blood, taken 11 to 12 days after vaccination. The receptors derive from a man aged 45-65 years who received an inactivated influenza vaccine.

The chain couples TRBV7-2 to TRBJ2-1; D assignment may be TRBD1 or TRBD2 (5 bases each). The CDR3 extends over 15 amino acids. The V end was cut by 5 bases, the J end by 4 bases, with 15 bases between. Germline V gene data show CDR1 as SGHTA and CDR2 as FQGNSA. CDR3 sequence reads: CASSPPGTKYNEQFF. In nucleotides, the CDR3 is TGTGCCAGCAGCCCTCCCGGGACCAAATACAATGAGCAGTTCTTC.

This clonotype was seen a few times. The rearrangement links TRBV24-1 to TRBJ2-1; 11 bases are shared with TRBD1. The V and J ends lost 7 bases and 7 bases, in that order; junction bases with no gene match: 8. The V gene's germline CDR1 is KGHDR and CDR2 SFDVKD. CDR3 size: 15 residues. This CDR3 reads CATSATGQGANEQFF. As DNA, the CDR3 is TGTGCCACCAGCGCAACCGGACAGGGGGCGAATGAGCAGTTCTTC.

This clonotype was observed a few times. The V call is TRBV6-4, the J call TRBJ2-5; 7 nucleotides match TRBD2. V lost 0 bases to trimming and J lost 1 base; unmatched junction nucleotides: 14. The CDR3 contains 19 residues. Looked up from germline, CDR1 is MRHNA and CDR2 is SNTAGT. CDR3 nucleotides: TGTGCCAGCAGTGACTCGAGCTTGGGAGGGCCTTCCACCCAAGAGACCCAGTACTTC. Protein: CASSDSSLGGPSTQETQYF.

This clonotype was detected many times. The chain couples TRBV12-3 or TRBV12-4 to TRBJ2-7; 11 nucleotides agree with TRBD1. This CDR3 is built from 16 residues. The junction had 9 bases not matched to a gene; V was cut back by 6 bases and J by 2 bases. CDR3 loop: CASSKTGTGGPYEQYF. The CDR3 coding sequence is TGTGCCAGCAGCAAAACCGGGACAGGGGGACCCTACGAGCAGTACTTC.

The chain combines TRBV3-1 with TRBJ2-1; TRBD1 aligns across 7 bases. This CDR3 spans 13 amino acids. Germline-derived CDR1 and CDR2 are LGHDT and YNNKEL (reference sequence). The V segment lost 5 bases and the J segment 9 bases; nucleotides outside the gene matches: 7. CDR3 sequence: CASSYLSGGEQFF. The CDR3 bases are TGTGCCAGCAGCTATCTTTCAGGGGGTGAGCAGTTCTTC.

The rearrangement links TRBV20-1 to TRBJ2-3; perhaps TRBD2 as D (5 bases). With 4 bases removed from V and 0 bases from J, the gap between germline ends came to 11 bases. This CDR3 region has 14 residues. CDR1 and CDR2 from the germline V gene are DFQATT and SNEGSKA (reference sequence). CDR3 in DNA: TGCAGTGCTACCAGGACTCCTAGCACAGATACGCAGTATTTT. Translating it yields CSATRTPSTDTQYF.

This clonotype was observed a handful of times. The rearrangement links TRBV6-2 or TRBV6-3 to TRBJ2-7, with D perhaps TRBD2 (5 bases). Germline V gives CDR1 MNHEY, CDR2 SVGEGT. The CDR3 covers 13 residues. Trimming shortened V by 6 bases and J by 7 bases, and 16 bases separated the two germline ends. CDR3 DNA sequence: TGTGCCAGCAGCACCGTCGGGGTCCTGGAGCAGTACTTC. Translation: CASSTVGVLEQYF.

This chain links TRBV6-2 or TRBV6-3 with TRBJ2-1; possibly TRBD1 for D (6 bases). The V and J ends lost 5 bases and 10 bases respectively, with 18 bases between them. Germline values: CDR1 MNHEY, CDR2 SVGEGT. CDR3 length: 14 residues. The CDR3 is CASSPTAGTSEQFF. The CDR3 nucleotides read TGTGCCAGCAGTCCCACCGCCGGGACAAGCGAGCAGTTCTTC.

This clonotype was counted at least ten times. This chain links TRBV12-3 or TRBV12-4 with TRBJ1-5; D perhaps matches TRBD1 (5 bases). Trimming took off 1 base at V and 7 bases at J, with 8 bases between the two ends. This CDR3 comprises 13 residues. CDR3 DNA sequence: TGTGCCAGCAGTTTAGGGGGCGGGCAGCCCCAGCATTTT. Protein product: CASSLGGGQPQHF.

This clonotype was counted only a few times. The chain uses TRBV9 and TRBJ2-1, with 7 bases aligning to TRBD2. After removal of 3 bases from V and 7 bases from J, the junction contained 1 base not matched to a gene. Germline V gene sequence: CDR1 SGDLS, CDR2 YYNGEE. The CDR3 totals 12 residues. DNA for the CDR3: TGTGCCAGCAGCGGGGGGGGGAATGAGCAGTTCTTC. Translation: CASSGGGNEQFF.